This T cell receptor (beta chain) comes out of a study of radiation and T cells in renal cell carcinoma. Profiling relied on immunoSEQ multiplex PCR, and the TCRdb table lists in-frame clones only, not all of them. The sample has 100,000 to 150,000 clones; roughly 80% are singletons. Documented time point: baseline pretreatment blood. The treatment was: 15 Gy SBRT to primary tumor, nephrectomy 4 weeks later. This renal cell carcinoma was of the clear cell type. V lost 6 bases and J 6 bases, leaving 23 bases between the germline ends. The V gene's germline CDR1 is MDHEN and CDR2 SYDVKM. The CDR3 extends over 16 amino acids.

The specimen was blood, collected from a patient whose treatment included radiotherapy and nephrectomy. V is TRBV28 and J is TRBJ1-2, with D possibly being TRBD1 (5 bases). The sequence was obtained from a woman aged 55-69 years with renal cell carcinoma. CDR3 sequence reads: CASSAAGGQGKNGYTF. The CDR3 region has the DNA TGTGCCAGCAGCGCCGCCGGAGGGCAGGGCAAGAATGGCTACACCTTC.